The source of this T cell receptor (beta chain) is a study of patients and donors after allogeneic stem cell transplantation. Trimming took 4 bases from V and 5 from J, leaving 17 bases between them. Germline V CDR1 and CDR2: MGHRA, YSYEKL. The CDR3 consists of 16 residues. The sample holds a few counts of this clonotype. TCRdb independently ran MiXCR on the RT-PCR reads; one entry per CDR3 protein. This repertoire shows approximately 200,000 distinct CDR3 sequences, around an eighth found once; its top ten account for 11%. V and J are TRBV4-1 and TRBJ1-4; a weak D match, TRBD1 (6 bases). The specimen sequenced was blood, either unsorted or a sorted T cell fraction (not recorded which). This TCR came from a human donor who was either an allogeneic HSCT recipient or a stem cell or donor lymphocyte infusion donor (not recorded which). It is not recorded whose cells these are; they may come from a transplant donor. Here the CDR3 DNA reads TGCGCCAGCAGCCGTGAGGGGGGGGTCATAAATGAAAAACTGTTTTTT. It yields the protein CASSREGGVINEKLFF.